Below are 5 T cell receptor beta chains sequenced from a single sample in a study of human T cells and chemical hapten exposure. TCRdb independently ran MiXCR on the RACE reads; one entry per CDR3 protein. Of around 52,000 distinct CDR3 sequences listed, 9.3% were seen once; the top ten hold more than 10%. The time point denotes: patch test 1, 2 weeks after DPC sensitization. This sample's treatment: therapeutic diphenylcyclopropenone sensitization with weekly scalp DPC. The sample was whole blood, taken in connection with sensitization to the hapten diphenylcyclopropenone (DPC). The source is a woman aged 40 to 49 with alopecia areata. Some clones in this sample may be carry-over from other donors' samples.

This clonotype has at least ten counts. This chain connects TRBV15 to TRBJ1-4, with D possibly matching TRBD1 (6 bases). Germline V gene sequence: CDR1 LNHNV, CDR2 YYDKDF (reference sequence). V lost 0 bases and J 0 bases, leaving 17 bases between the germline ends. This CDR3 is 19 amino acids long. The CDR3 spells CATSRDSGQYYATNEKLFF. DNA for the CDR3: TGTGCCACCAGCAGAGATTCTGGACAGTACTACGCAACTAATGAAAAACTGTTTTTT.

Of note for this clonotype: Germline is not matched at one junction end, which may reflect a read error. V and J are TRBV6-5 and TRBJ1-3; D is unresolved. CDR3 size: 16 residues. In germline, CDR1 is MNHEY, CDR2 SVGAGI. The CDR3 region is CASSYSVSASGNAIYF. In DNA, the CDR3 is TGTGCCAGCAGTTACTCCGTCTCGGCCTCTGGAAACGCCATATATTTT.

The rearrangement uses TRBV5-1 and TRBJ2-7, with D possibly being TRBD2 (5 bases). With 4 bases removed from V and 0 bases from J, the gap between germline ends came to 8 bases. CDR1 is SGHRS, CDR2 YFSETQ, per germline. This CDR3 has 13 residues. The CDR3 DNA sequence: TGCGCCAGCAGCAGGGAGCCCTCCTACGAGCAGTACTTC. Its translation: CASSREPSYEQYF.

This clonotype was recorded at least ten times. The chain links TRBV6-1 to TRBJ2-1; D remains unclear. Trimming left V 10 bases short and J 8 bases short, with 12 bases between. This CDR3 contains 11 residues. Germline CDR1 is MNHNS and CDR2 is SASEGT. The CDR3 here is CATARLDEQFF. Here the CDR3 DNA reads TGTGCCACCGCTAGGTTGGATGAGCAGTTCTTC.

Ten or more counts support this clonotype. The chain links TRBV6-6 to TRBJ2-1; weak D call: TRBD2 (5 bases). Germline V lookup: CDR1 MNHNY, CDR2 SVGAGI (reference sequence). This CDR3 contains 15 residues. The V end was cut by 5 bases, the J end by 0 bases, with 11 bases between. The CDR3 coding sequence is TGTGCCAGCAGTGGTAGAGGGTTCTCCTACAATGAGCAGTTCTTC. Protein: CASSGRGFSYNEQFF.